This passage covers 23 T cell receptor beta chains from one sample sequenced in a study of T cells and Merkel cell carcinoma outcomes. The method was immunoSEQ multiplex PCR; TCRdb's version includes in-frame clones alone and lacks a portion of them. The sample consists of under 20,000 clones, around 87% of them appearing once. Sequencing was carried out using tumor tissue from Merkel cell carcinoma. All receptors come from a human donor with Merkel cell carcinoma.

This chain joins TRBV6-1 and TRBJ1-1; tentative D call: TRBD1 (6 bases). The CDR3 sequence is 15 residues long. Germline loops: CDR1 MNHNS, CDR2 SASEGT. The germline V and J ends were trimmed by 7 bases and 0 bases, with 15 bases remaining between them. The CDR3 DNA follows: TGTGCCAGCACCTCCGGGACAACGATGAACACTGAAGCTTTCTTT. It is translated as CASTSGTTMNTEAFF.

The gene calls are TRBV10-1 and TRBJ2-7; no reliable D call. Germline V gene sequence: CDR1 WNHNN, CDR2 SYGVQD (reference sequence). The CDR3 has 14 amino acids. Trimming removed 0 bases at V and 4 bases at J, with 10 bases between. CDR3 sequence (DNA): TGCGCCAGCAGTGAGTCCGGACGGATATACGAGCAGTACTTC. Its translation: CASSESGRIYEQYF.

This clone was counted a few times. The J gene is TRBJ1-4, the V gene TRBV11-2; D not resolved. The CDR3 spans 16 residues. The germline gives CDR1 SGHAT, CDR2 FQNNGV. Trimming left V 2 bases short and J 0 bases short, with 10 bases between. CDR3 in DNA: TGTGCCAGCAGCTTACCCCTCCTTCCAACTAATGAAAAACTGTTTTTT. Translated, it gives CASSLPLLPTNEKLFF.

This clone was seen more than once but under ten times. The chain employs TRBV5-1 and TRBJ2-5; 8 nucleotides match TRBD1. The CDR3 spans 14 residues. CDR1 SGHRS and CDR2 YFSETQ come from the germline V gene. V was pared by 1 base and J by 4 bases, with 3 bases of the junction left unmatched. The CDR3 sequence: CASSLTGGSETQYF. CDR3 nucleotides: TGCGCCAGCAGCTTGACAGGGGGGTCAGAGACCCAGTACTTC.

The rearrangement uses TRBV7-8 and TRBJ2-7, with D unresolved. With 2 bases removed from V and 2 bases from J, the gap between germline ends came to 4 bases. The CDR3 is 12 residues long. CDR1 SGHVS and CDR2 FQNEAQ come from the germline V gene. CDR3 sequence reads: CASSLNTYEQYF. As DNA, the CDR3 is TGTGCCAGCAGCTTAAACACCTACGAGCAGTACTTC.

The CDR3: CASSLALQNTEAFF. CDR3 in DNA: TGCGCCAGCAGCTTGGCCTTACAGAACACTGAAGCTTTCTTT. The chain couples TRBV5-1 to TRBJ1-1; no reliable D call. Deletions cut 0 bases from V and 1 base from J, with 7 bases between. Germline CDR1 SGHRS, CDR2 YFSETQ. The CDR3 totals 14 residues.

This chain uses TRBV30 with TRBJ1-1; perhaps TRBD1 as D (6 bases). Germline V lookup: CDR1 GTSNPN, CDR2 SVGIG (reference sequence). Trimming removed 2 bases from V and 7 bases from J, with 11 bases in between. This CDR3 contains 12 residues. In DNA form, the CDR3 reads TGTGCCTGGAGTTTTGGGGGCATTGAAGCTTTCTTT. This sequence encodes CAWSFGGIEAFF. The complete variable domain, with remaining parts taken from reference TRBV30 and TRBJ1-1, reads SQTIHQWPATLVQPVGSPLSLECTVEGTSNPNLYWYRQAAGRGLQLLFYSVGIGQISSEVPQNLSASRPQDRQFILSSKKLLLSDSGFYLCAWSFGGIEAFFGQGTRLTVV.

The chain recombines TRBV11-2 with TRBJ2-5; D call uncertain. Trimming took off 1 base at V and 5 bases at J, with 2 bases between the two ends. The CDR3 is made up of 11 amino acids. Germline V gene lookup returns CDR1 SGHAT and CDR2 FQNNGV. The CDR3 loop is CASSLVETQYF. For the CDR3, the DNA is TGTGCCAGCAGCTTAGTGGAGACCCAGTACTTC.

CDR3 in amino acids: CASSLGTGNTEAFF. The DNA of the CDR3 is TGCGCCAGCAGCCTGGGGACAGGGAACACTGAAGCTTTCTTT. J is TRBJ1-1 and V is TRBV5-1; TRBD1 agrees at 8 bases. The germline CDR1 and CDR2 sequences are SGHRS and YFSETQ. Trimming at V came to 4 bases and at J to 1 base, leaving 3 bases not matched to a gene. There are 14 residues in the CDR3.

This chain connects TRBV7-2 to TRBJ2-3, with 8 nucleotides matching TRBD2. With V trimmed by 5 bases and J by 4 bases, 14 bases remained unmatched. This CDR3 is 17 amino acids long. Germline CDR1 and CDR2: SGHTA and FQGNSA. Here the CDR3 DNA reads TGTGCCAGCAGCCCTCGCCGCGGGGCGGGAGGAGCAGATACGCAGTATTTT. Its protein is CASSPRRGAGGADTQYF. The full variable domain, with the rest looked up from reference TRBV7-2 and TRBJ2-3, is GAGVSQSPSNKVTEKGKDVELRCDPISGHTALYWYRQSLGQGLEFLIYFQGNSAPDKSGLPSDRFSAERTGGSVSTLTIQRTQQEDSAVYLCASSPRRGAGGADTQYFGPGTRLTVL.

The chain combines TRBV5-1 with TRBJ2-1; D is possibly TRBD1 (6 bases). V was pared by 0 bases and J by 8 bases, with 15 bases between. The CDR3 is 15 residues long. Germline-derived CDR1 and CDR2 are SGHRS and YFSETQ. The CDR3 region is CASSLVVQGEDEQFF. CDR3 nucleotides: TGCGCCAGCAGCTTGGTCGTACAGGGTGAGGATGAGCAGTTCTTC.

J is TRBJ2-7 and V is TRBV11-1; D remains ambiguous. The CDR3 has 14 residues. The germline gives CDR1 SGHAT, CDR2 FQDESV (reference sequence). Trimming took 11 bases from V and 1 from J, leaving 18 bases between them. CDR3: CASRTYSGSYEQYF. As DNA, the CDR3 is TGTGCCTCCCGAACCTACTCAGGATCCTACGAGCAGTACTTC.

The chain employs TRBV6-1 and TRBJ1-2; 9 bases match TRBD1. Germline V CDR1 and CDR2: MNHNS, SASEGT. After removal of 4 bases from V and 8 bases from J, the junction contained 2 bases not matched to a gene. The CDR3 runs to 12 residues. CDR3 amino acids: CASSGQGEGYTF. CDR3 sequence (DNA): TGTGCCAGCAGTGGACAGGGGGAAGGCTACACCTTC.

The chain employs TRBV2 and TRBJ1-4; D possibly corresponds to TRBD1 (6 bases). The germline V gene has CDR1 SNHLY and CDR2 FYNNEI. Trimming removed 8 bases from V and 8 bases from J, with 15 bases in between. This CDR3 is 13 amino acids long. CDR3 DNA sequence: TGTGCCAGCGTAACAGGGAAAGGGGAAAAACTGTTTTTT. This gives the protein CASVTGKGEKLFF.

J is TRBJ1-3 and V is TRBV4-1, with 7 bases lining up with TRBD1. Trimming took 3 bases from V and 0 from J; bases not matched to a gene: 2. Per the germline V gene, CDR1 is MGHRA and CDR2 is YSYEKL. The CDR3 runs 15 residues. The CDR3 loop reads CASSQTGNSGNTIYF. Written as DNA, the CDR3 is TGCGCCAGCAGCCAGACAGGGAACTCTGGAAACACCATATATTTT.

The gene calls are TRBV14 and TRBJ1-1; 9 positions match TRBD1. Germline CDR1 and CDR2: SGHDN and FVKESK. The CDR3 is 11 amino acids. The CDR3 sequence is CVQQGATEAFF. The CDR3 DNA reads TGTGTTCAACAGGGGGCCACTGAAGCTTTCTTT. The full variable domain, completed using reference TRBV14 and TRBJ1-1, is EAGVTQFPSHSVIEKGQTVTLRCDPISGHDNLYWYRRVMGKEIKFLLHFVKESKQDESGMPNNRFLAERTGGTYSTLKVQPAELEDSGVYFCVQQGATEAFFGQGTRLTVV.

The CDR3 nucleotides read TGCGCCAGCAGCTACGGACAGGGGGAAAAACTGTTTTTT. It translates to CASSYGQGEKLFF. J is TRBJ1-4 and V is TRBV5-1; TRBD1 agrees at 9 bases. This CDR3 is 13 amino acids long. The germline CDR1 and CDR2 sequences are SGHRS and YFSETQ. V gave up 3 bases and J gave up 8 bases; unmatched junction bases: 2. Combining the CDR3 with reference TRBV5-1 and TRBJ1-4 gives the whole variable domain KAGVTQTPRYLIKTRGQQVTLSCSPISGHRSVSWYQQTPGQGLQFLFEYFSETQRNKGNFPGRFSGRQFSNSRSEMNVSTLELGDSALYLCASSYGQGEKLFFGSGTQLSVL.

The chain couples TRBV4-2 to TRBJ1-5; D unclear. The CDR3 length is 15 residues. With 3 bases removed from V and 0 bases from J, the gap between germline ends came to 9 bases. Germline lookup yields CDR1 LGHNA and CDR2 YNFKEQ. CDR3 DNA: TGTGCCAGCAGCCAGGAGGATTATAGCAATCAGCCCCAGCATTTT. It translates to CASSQEDYSNQPQHF.

The chain is built from TRBV18 and TRBJ1-2; D gene uncertain. The CDR3 is made up of 15 amino acids. The V end was cut by 3 bases, the J end by 0 bases, with 11 bases between. From germline, CDR1 is KGHSH and CDR2 LQKENI. The DNA for the CDR3 is TGTGCCAGCTCACCCCCCGTGGCGGCTAACTATGGCTACACCTTC. It specifies CASSPPVAANYGYTF.

The V call is TRBV5-4, the J call TRBJ1-1; tentatively, D is TRBD1 (6 bases). The V gene lost 0 bases and the J gene lost 4 bases, with 7 bases spanning the gap. CDR1 is SGHNT, CDR2 YYREEE, per germline (reference sequence). CDR3 length: 13 residues. The CDR3 sequence is CASSLGGGTEAFF. The CDR3 DNA reads TGTGCCAGCAGCTTGGGAGGGGGCACTGAAGCTTTCTTT.

The chain uses TRBV13 and TRBJ1-1; a weak D match, TRBD1 (6 bases). V lost 5 bases and J lost 7, with 17 bases in between. This CDR3 spans 14 amino acids. Germline V gene sequence: CDR1 PRHDT, CDR2 FYEKMQ (reference sequence). CDR3 sequence (DNA): TGTGCCAGCAGCCATTTTACAGGGAATAATGAAGCTTTCTTT. Its protein product is CASSHFTGNNEAFF.

This chain connects TRBV6-5 to TRBJ1-2, with TRBD1 matching 7 bases. The V gene end was trimmed by 4 bases and the J gene end by 5 bases; junction bases not matched to a gene: 7. This CDR3 has 14 amino acids. Germline V lookup: CDR1 MNHEY, CDR2 SVGAGI. The CDR3 nucleotides read TGTGCCAGCAGTTCTCAGACAGGGAGGTATGGCTACACCTTC. Encoded protein: CASSSQTGRYGYTF.

This chain uses TRBV27 with TRBJ1-5, with 10 bases identical to TRBD1. Germline trimming cut 11 bases from V and 0 bases from J; bases unmatched to any gene: 13. CDR1 is MNHEY, CDR2 SMNVEV, per germline (reference sequence). The CDR3 is 17 amino acids. The CDR3 here is CAFNQDRGLYSNQPQHF. Written as DNA, the CDR3 is TGTGCCTTCAACCAGGACAGGGGGTTGTATAGCAATCAGCCCCAGCATTTT.